This TCR beta chain was observed in a study of T cell repertoires in cytomegalovirus infection. Findings of the study overall: HLA-C-restricted CMV-specific TCR beta clonotypes were dominant in the ex vivo response.

Points on this clonotype: The antigen is not known. This may stem from a read error, because a much larger clone lies one nucleotide away.

In germline, CDR1 is SGHTA, CDR2 FQGNSA. This CDR3 contains 19 residues. TCRdb processed the reads anew with MiXCR; each CDR3 protein has one entry. The sample holds 150,000 to 200,000 distinct CDR3 sequences, roughly 15% seen once. Sequencing was done on a sample of CD8+ T cells from PBMCs. The V call is TRBV7-2, the J call TRBJ2-5, with 9 bases aligning to TRBD2. The TCR was taken from a human donor in good health (CMV status not recorded). Some clones in this sample may be carry-over from other donors' samples. CDR3 loop: CASNLAPGDSGGPQETQYF. In DNA, the CDR3 is TGTGCCAGCAACTTAGCCCCAGGCGATAGCGGGGGCCCCCAAGAGACCCAGTACTTC.